Detailed here is one T cell receptor (beta chain). This specimen belongs to a study of blood T cell repertoires in COVID-19. The data were produced by immunoSEQ multiplex PCR, yet TCRdb's version contains in-frame clones alone and is incomplete. The data contain 70,000 to 85,000 clones, around nine tenths of them singletons. V lost 5 bases and J lost 7, with 14 bases in between. This CDR3 spans 13 amino acids. In germline, CDR1 is ENHRY, CDR2 SYGVKD. This clonotype was sampled from a human donor in a cohort sampled during active COVID-19. The rearrangement joins TRBV10-3 to TRBJ2-5; possible D gene TRBD2, 5 bases. Material for sequencing was peripheral blood. The DNA for the CDR3 is TGTGCCATCAGTACCAGTCTCGAGGGGACCCAGTACTTC. Translation gives CAISTSLEGTQYF.